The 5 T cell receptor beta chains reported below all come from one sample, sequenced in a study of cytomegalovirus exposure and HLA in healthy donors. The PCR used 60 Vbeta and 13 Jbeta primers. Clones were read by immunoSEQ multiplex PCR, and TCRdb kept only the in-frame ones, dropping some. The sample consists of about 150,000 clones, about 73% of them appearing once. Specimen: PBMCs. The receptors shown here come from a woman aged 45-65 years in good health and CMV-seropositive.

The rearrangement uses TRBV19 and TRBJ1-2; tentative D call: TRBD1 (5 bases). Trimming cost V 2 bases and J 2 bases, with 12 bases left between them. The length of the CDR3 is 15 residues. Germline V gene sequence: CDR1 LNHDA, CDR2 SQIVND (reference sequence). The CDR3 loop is CASSIQSGPNYGYTF. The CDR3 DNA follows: TGTGCCAGTAGTATACAATCAGGGCCCAACTATGGCTACACCTTC.

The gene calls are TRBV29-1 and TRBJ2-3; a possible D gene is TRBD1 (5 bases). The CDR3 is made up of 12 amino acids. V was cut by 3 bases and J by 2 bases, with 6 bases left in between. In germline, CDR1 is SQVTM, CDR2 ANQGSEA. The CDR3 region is CSVDRDTDTQYF. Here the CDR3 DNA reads TGCAGCGTTGACAGGGACACAGATACGCAGTATTTT.

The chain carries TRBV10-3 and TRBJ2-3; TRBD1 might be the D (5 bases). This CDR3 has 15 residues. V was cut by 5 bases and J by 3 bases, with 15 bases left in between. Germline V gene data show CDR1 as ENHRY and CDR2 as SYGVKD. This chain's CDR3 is CAISKTAVGTDTQYF. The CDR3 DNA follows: TGTGCCATCAGTAAGACAGCCGTGGGGACAGATACGCAGTATTTT.

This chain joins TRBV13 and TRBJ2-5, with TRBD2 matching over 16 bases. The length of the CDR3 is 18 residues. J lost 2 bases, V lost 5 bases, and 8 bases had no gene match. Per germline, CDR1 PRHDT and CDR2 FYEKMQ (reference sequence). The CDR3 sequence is CASSLGTSGGAGQETQYF. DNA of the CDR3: TGTGCCAGCAGCCTCGGGACTAGCGGGGGGGCCGGGCAAGAGACCCAGTACTTC. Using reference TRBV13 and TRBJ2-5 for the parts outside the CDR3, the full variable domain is AAGVIQSPRHLIKEKRETATLKCYPIPRHDTVYWYQQGPGQDPQFLISFYEKMQSDKGSIPDRFSAQQFSDYHSELNMSSLELGDSALYFCASSLGTSGGAGQETQYFGPGTRLLVL.

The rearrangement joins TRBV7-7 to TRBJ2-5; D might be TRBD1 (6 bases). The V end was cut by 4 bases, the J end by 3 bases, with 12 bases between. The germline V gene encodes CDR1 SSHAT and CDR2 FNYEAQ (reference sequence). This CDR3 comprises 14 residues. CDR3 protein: CASSSTGLKETQYF. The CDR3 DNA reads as TGTGCCAGCAGCTCGACAGGTCTAAAAGAGACCCAGTACTTC.